Sequencing of this T cell receptor beta chain was carried out in a study of cytomegalovirus exposure and HLA in healthy donors. Looking at the study overall: Out of roughly 170 million T cells, an earlier analysis found 117 million unique TCR beta sequences in total. Researchers found that about 84% of about 400 genotyped donors fell within the Caucasian-associated ancestry cluster.

The PCR contained 60 Vbeta and 13 Jbeta primers. The table came from immunoSEQ multiplex PCR; TCRdb's copy has only in-frame clones and leaves some out. The sample contains fewer than 200,000 clones, 75% to 85% of which appear only once. CDR1 and CDR2 (germline): SGHRS, YFSETQ. The germline V and J ends were trimmed by 4 bases and 6 bases, with 17 bases remaining between them. The CDR3 sequence is 14 residues long. Whole-study results and caveats: An analysis done earlier found most TCR beta V segments productive about 87% or about 30% of the time. In a later analysis, TCR beta V- and J-gene trimming was associated with a missense DCLRE1C variant.

Concerning this clone: Its target is unknown.

This sequence originates from a female donor in good health and CMV-seronegative. Sequencing was done on a sample of PBMCs. The rearrangement links TRBV5-1 to TRBJ2-7, with D perhaps matching TRBD2 (6 bases). The CDR3 is CASSSGGLGGEQYF. CDR3 nucleotide sequence: TGCGCCAGCAGCAGCGGCGGTCTCGGGGGCGAGCAGTACTTC.